These 3 T cell receptor beta chains were sequenced from one sample in a study of cytomegalovirus exposure and HLA in healthy donors. Vbeta (60) and Jbeta (13) primers were used in the PCR. The protocol was immunoSEQ multiplex PCR, while the TCRdb copy is restricted to in-frame clones and leaves out a portion. The sample consists of roughly 150,000 clones, nearly 70% of them appearing once. Material: PBMCs. These receptors all stem from a man younger than 45 in good health and CMV-seropositive.

This clone was seen a handful of times. J is TRBJ2-1 and V is TRBV12-5; D not resolved. CDR1 and CDR2 from the germline V gene are LGHNT and FRNRAP. The CDR3 contains 14 residues. Trimming removed 1 base at V and 8 bases at J, with 12 bases between. The CDR3 DNA is TGTGCTAGTGGTTTGGCCCAGGAAGTCCATGAGCAGTTCTTC. Protein sequence: CASGLAQEVHEQFF.

The chain recombines TRBV10-3 with TRBJ1-1, with 7 positions matching TRBD1. CDR1 and CDR2 (germline): ENHRY, SYGVKD. The CDR3 sequence is 13 residues long. J gave up 6 bases and V 6 bases, and 7 bases lay outside the gene matches. The CDR3 DNA sequence: TGTGCCATCAGGGCTAACAGGGGCCCTGAAGCTTTCTTT. It is translated as CAIRANRGPEAFF.

This sequence joins TRBV5-1 and TRBJ2-3, with 8 bases lining up with TRBD2. The germline V gene has CDR1 SGHRS and CDR2 YFSETQ. The CDR3 consists of 15 residues. J was trimmed by 3 bases and V by 4 bases; bases with no gene match: 7. CDR3 nucleotides: TGCGCCAGCAGCGGAAGCGGGAGAGGGACAGATACGCAGTATTTT. Protein: CASSGSGRGTDTQYF.